Shown below are 6 T cell receptor beta chains from a single sample sequenced in a study of cytomegalovirus exposure and HLA in healthy donors. PCR employed 60 Vbeta and 13 Jbeta primers. Some clones are missing from TCRdb's copy, which holds only in-frame ones; the method was immunoSEQ multiplex PCR. The sample lists about 98,000 clones, around 80% occurring once. Sequenced: PBMCs. The receptors were sampled from a man aged 55 to 70 in good health and CMV-seropositive.

The table lists this clone with a few counts. The rearrangement links TRBV19 to TRBJ2-4, with D perhaps TRBD1 (5 bases). This CDR3 has 16 amino acids. The germline V and J ends were trimmed by 5 bases and 0 bases, with 14 bases remaining between them. CDR1 and CDR2 from the germline V gene are LNHDA and SQIVND (reference sequence). CDR3 in amino acids: CASSSHQGLAKNIQYF. DNA of the CDR3: TGTGCCAGTAGTTCCCATCAGGGCTTAGCCAAAAACATTCAGTACTTC. Based on the CDR3 plus reference TRBV19 and TRBJ2-4, the full variable domain is DGGITQSPKYLFRKEGQNVTLSCEQNLNHDAMYWYRQDPGQGLRLIYYSQIVNDFQKGDIAEGYSVSREKKESFPLTVTSAQKNPTAFYLCASSSHQGLAKNIQYFGAGTRLSVL.

This sequence joins TRBV13 and TRBJ2-1; possible D gene TRBD1, 6 bases. V lost 4 bases and J lost 7, with 20 bases in between. Germline CDR1 and CDR2: PRHDT and FYEKMQ (reference sequence). This CDR3 comprises 16 residues. In DNA, the CDR3 is TGTGCCAGCAGCTCCTTGGAGGACAGTTTCAAGAATGAGCAGTTCTTC. Encoded protein: CASSSLEDSFKNEQFF.

This clone came up a few times. CDR3 sequence (DNA): TGTGCCAGCAGCTTCCGCCAGGCATTGGATGGCTACACCTTC. It codes for CASSFRQALDGYTF. This chain uses TRBV7-9 with TRBJ1-2; D remains ambiguous. The CDR3 loop spans 14 amino acids. V lost 3 bases, J lost 6 bases, and 14 bases lay in between. Looked up from germline, CDR1 is SEHNR and CDR2 is FQNEAQ (reference sequence).

V usage is TRBV5-4 and J usage is TRBJ2-7; 11 bases map to TRBD2. The length of the CDR3 is 14 residues. V lost 4 bases and J lost 5; bases outside the gene matches: 5. CDR1 is SGHNT and CDR2 is YYREEE in the germline V gene (reference sequence). The chain's CDR3 is CASSPTSGVHEQYF. CDR3 DNA sequence: TGTGCCAGCAGCCCGACTAGCGGGGTCCACGAGCAGTACTTC.

The rearrangement uses TRBV27 and TRBJ2-7; TRBD1 aligns across 10 bases. From germline, CDR1 is MNHEY and CDR2 SMNVEV (reference sequence). This CDR3 comprises 14 residues. V was clipped by 6 bases and J by 4 bases; unmatched bases: 6. The CDR3 DNA reads as TGTGCCAGCAGCCCCCTGGGACAGGGGTACGAGCAGTACTTC. Its translation is CASSPLGQGYEQYF.

This sequence joins TRBV7-9 and TRBJ2-6, with unresolved D. The CDR3 has 13 amino acids. Germline lookup yields CDR1 SEHNR and CDR2 FQNEAQ (reference sequence). Trimming shortened V by 7 bases and J by 0 bases, and 4 bases separated the two germline ends. The DNA for the CDR3 is TGTGCCAGCACAGGCTCTGGGGCCAACGTCCTGACTTTC. Amino acids: CASTGSGANVLTF. Combining the CDR3 with reference TRBV7-9 and TRBJ2-6 gives the whole variable domain DTGVSQNPRHKITKRGQNVTFRCDPISEHNRLYWYRQTLGQGPEFLTYFQNEAQLEKSRLLSDRFSAERPKGSFSTLEIQRTEQGDSAMYLCASTGSGANVLTFGAGSRLTVL.